This T cell receptor beta chain comes out of a study of blood T cell repertoires in COVID-19. Assay used: immunoSEQ multiplex PCR; TCRdb lists only in-frame clones, some missing. In the table there are hundreds of thousands of clones, about 90% of which are singletons. The trim removed 4 bases at V and 4 bases at J, leaving 7 bases unmatched. The CDR3 spans 15 residues. Germline assignment: CDR1 SGHKS and CDR2 YYEKEE (reference sequence). Sequenced input: peripheral blood. The clonotype comes from a man aged 18 to 30 with COVID-19, enrolled during active disease. The chain uses TRBV5-5 and TRBJ2-3, with 9 positions matching TRBD2. The CDR3 nucleotides read TGTGCCAGCAGCCTCAAAGCGGGAGGCCCAGATACGCAGTATTTT. It is translated as CASSLKAGGPDTQYF.